A selection of T cell receptor beta chains follows, all from one sample in a study of shared clonotypes between healthy human individuals. TCRdb's table, derived via immunoSEQ multiplex PCR, lists solely in-frame clones and lacks some. This table holds over a million clones, 95% to 99% found once. The specimen sequenced was naive CD4+ T cells sorted from blood. The receptors were sampled from a man in his thirties or forties in good health. Both conserved end residues are part of each CDR3. The order of the fields is V gene, CDR3 protein.

TRBV28	CAITGAGTEAFF
TRBV6-5	CASRLSGDYGYTF
TRBV7-2	CASRVYNEQFF
TRBV18	CASSSDSPLIYNEQFF
TRBV5-1	CASSPGQNYGYTF
TRBV19	CASSGDRGDGYTF
TRBV7-9	CASSLRGGAEKLFF
TRBV5-1	CASSPTDTPNEKLFF
TRBV4-3	CASSQGVASTGVSYEQYF
TRBV9	CASSVTVEGSRGGGTDTQYF
TRBV5-1	CASSLPQREVSGELFF
TRBV2	CASSRDSPSYEQYF
TRBV7-6	CASSKRTNGELFF
TRBV14	CASSQEGGRVWEQYF
TRBV7-3	CASSRAGNEQFF
TRBV19	CATQRGGNEKLFF
TRBV19	CASSSGQGTYEQYF
TRBV5-4	CASSPRAGGVTGELFF
TRBV15	CATSRDLGGRAYNEQFF
TRBV29-1	CSVPGGVETQYF